This TCR beta chain is drawn from a study of Graves' ophthalmopathy and Graves' hyperthyroidism. RNA transcripts provided the template for amplifying TCR beta CDR3 regions. HTBI primers were used in a first-round RT-PCR, which preceded a second-round multiplex PCR. MiXCR, applied by TCRdb to the multiplex PCR reads, yields one record per CDR3 protein. Among approximately 640,000 distinct CDR3 sequences listed, 35% to 45% were seen once. The CDR3 has 14 residues. Germline V gene data show CDR1 as SGHAT and CDR2 as FQDESV (reference sequence). Trimming took 5 bases from V and 4 from J, leaving 14 bases between them.

This TCR derives from an adult man with Graves' ophthalmopathy. The V call is TRBV11-1, the J call TRBJ1-2; D is undetermined. The sequenced sample was peripheral blood. CDR3: CASSPRVIAYGYTF. CDR3 coding DNA: TGTGCCAGCAGCCCACGGGTCATCGCCTATGGCTACACCTTC.